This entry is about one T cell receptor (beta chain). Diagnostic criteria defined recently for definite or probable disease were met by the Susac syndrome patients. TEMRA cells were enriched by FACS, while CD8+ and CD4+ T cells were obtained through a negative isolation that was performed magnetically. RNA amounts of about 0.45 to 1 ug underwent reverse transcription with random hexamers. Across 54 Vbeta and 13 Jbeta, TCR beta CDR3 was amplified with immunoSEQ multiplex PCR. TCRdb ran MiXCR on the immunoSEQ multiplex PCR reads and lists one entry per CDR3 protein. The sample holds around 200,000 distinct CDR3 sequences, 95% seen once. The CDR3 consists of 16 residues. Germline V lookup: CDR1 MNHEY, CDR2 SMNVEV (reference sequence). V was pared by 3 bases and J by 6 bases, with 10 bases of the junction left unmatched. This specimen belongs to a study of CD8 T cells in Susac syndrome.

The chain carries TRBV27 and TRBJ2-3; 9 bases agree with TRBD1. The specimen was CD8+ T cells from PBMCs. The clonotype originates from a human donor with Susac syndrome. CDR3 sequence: CASSFSPGTGLDTQYF. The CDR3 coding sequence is TGTGCCAGCAGTTTTAGTCCCGGGACAGGGCTGGATACGCAGTATTTT.